The T cell receptor beta chain described here comes from a study of blood T cells in healthy people across ages. The authors ran a second PCR of about 7 to 11 cycles using a sample-barcoded 5' primer and a J-beta primer mix. TCRdb analysed the 5' RACE reads with MiXCR anew, one entry per CDR3 protein. Here the sample spans around 1,500,000 distinct CDR3 sequences, approximately 40% being singletons. Sequencing was done on a sample of blood. This sequence was found in a woman younger than 30 in good health.

The CDR3 is CASSSTGASYNEQFF. The CDR3 nucleotides are TGCGCCAGCAGCTCGACAGGGGCCTCTTACAATGAGCAGTTCTTC. The chain recombines TRBV5-1 with TRBJ2-1, with TRBD1 matching 8 bases. The CDR3 totals 15 residues. J gave up 4 bases and V 3 bases, and 6 bases lay outside the gene matches. CDR1 is SGHRS and CDR2 is YFSETQ in the germline V gene.